This TCR beta chain was identified during a study of glioma-infiltrating T cells after dendritic cell vaccination. On the study more broadly: The vaccine used monocyte-derived dendritic cells pulsed overnight with autologous tumor lysate.

Notes on the study in general: Only a small number of patients had complete blood and tumor samples.

This table comes from immunoSEQ multiplex PCR, and its TCRdb copy is limited to in-frame clones, with some not included. The top ten hold over 9% of the sample, which has around 62,000 clones, roughly four fifths seen once. Per germline, CDR1 MDHEN and CDR2 SYDVKM. V dropped 6 bases and J dropped 4; count of bases not matched to a gene: 6. The CDR3 length is 14 residues. Regarding this clone: The antigen remains unidentified.

This rearrangement joins TRBV28 to TRBJ1-5, with TRBD1 matching 7 bases. The receptor comes from a human donor with glioblastoma. The sample in question was blood, obtained before dendritic cell vaccination. The CDR3: CASRAEGANQPQHF. The CDR3 DNA reads TGTGCCAGCAGGGCGGAGGGGGCAAATCAGCCCCAGCATTTT.